These 32 T cell receptor beta chains came from one sample sequenced in a study of T cells in localized non-small cell lung cancer. TCRdb keeps only in-frame clones here, not all; method: immunoSEQ multiplex PCR. The table has over 70,000 clones, under 95% seen once. The material sequenced was PBMCs, taken before any cancer treatment. The receptors originated from a woman between 35 and 75 years old with stage II squamous cell lung carcinoma.

The chain combines TRBV14 with TRBJ2-2; D gene uncertain. V was clipped by 0 bases and J by 0 bases, with 2 bases between them. This CDR3 spans 14 amino acids. Germline V gene lookup returns CDR1 SGHDN and CDR2 FVKESK. The CDR3 nucleotides read TGTGCCAGCAGCCAAGATCCGAACACCGGGGAGCTGTTTTTT. As protein: CASSQDPNTGELFF.

This chain links TRBV28 with TRBJ1-1; D is unclear. The V end lost 4 bases, the J end lost 0 bases, and 15 bases lay between the germline ends. The V gene's germline CDR1 is MDHEN and CDR2 SYDVKM. This CDR3 has 16 residues. The CDR3 is CASSSSLTRMNTEAFF. CDR3 coding DNA: TGTGCCAGCAGTTCATCATTGACCCGTATGAACACTGAAGCTTTCTTT.

This rearrangement joins TRBV10-3 to TRBJ1-2, with TRBD1 identical over 7 bases. CDR1 is ENHRY and CDR2 is SYGVKD in the germline V gene. There are 13 residues in the CDR3. With 10 bases clipped from V and 4 bases from J, the junction kept 9 bases outside the gene matches. For the CDR3, the DNA is TGTGCCACTAGACAGGGAACCGCCTATGGCTACACCTTC. The encoded protein is CATRQGTAYGYTF.

J is TRBJ1-5 and V is TRBV7-9, with TRBD1 identical over 9 bases. In germline, CDR1 is SEHNR, CDR2 FQNEAQ (reference sequence). The V gene end was trimmed by 4 bases and the J gene end by 4 bases; junction bases not matched to a gene: 5. CDR3 length: 15 residues. CDR3 nucleotides: TGTGCCAGCAGCTATTCAGACAGGGGGAATCAGCCCCAGCATTTT. It translates to CASSYSDRGNQPQHF. The variable domain in full, completed from reference TRBV7-9 and TRBJ1-5, reads DTGVSQNPRHKITKRGQNVTFRCDPISEHNRLYWYRQTLGQGPEFLTYFQNEAQLEKSRLLSDRFSAERPKGSFSTLEIQRTEQGDSAMYLCASSYSDRGNQPQHFGDGTRLSIL.

This clone was seen once. This chain uses TRBV10-1 with TRBJ2-1; D is undetermined. The V gene lost 0 bases and the J gene lost 7 bases, with 10 bases spanning the gap. This CDR3 is 14 amino acids long. Germline CDR1 and CDR2: WNHNN and SYGVQD (reference sequence). The CDR3 region is CASSESTRGNEQFF. The CDR3 coding sequence is TGCGCCAGCAGTGAGTCGACTCGAGGTAATGAGCAGTTCTTC.

This clone was seen only once. The chain couples TRBV2 to TRBJ1-2; D remains ambiguous. Deletions cut 4 bases from V and 8 bases from J, with 17 bases between. Germline V gene lookup returns CDR1 SNHLY and CDR2 FYNNEI. The CDR3 is made up of 14 amino acids. CDR3 protein: CASSVLLGQEGYTF. The CDR3 region has the DNA TGTGCCAGCAGTGTCCTATTAGGGCAAGAGGGCTACACCTTC.

This clone turned up a few times. The chain carries TRBV19 and TRBJ1-6; no reliable D call. The V end lost 6 bases, the J end lost 0 bases, and 6 bases lay between the germline ends. This CDR3 has 14 amino acids. The germline CDR1 and CDR2 sequences are LNHDA and SQIVND (reference sequence). Written as DNA, the CDR3 is TGTGCCAGTAGGGAGAGCTCCTATAATTCACCCCTCCACTTT. As protein: CASRESSYNSPLHF.

This chain uses TRBV6-1 with TRBJ2-7; 13 bases map to TRBD2. This CDR3 contains 16 residues. With 0 bases clipped from V and 2 bases from J, the junction kept 1 base outside the gene matches. From germline, CDR1 is MNHNS and CDR2 SASEGT. Here the CDR3 reads CASSEATSGRAYEQYF. In nucleotides, the CDR3 is TGTGCCAGCAGTGAAGCAACTAGCGGGAGGGCCTACGAGCAGTACTTC.

V usage is TRBV10-2 and J usage is TRBJ2-1; a possible D gene is TRBD1 (6 bases). V lost 5 bases to trimming and J lost 2 bases, with 16 bases between them. CDR3 length: 16 amino acids. Germline V gives CDR1 WSHSY, CDR2 SAAADI. The CDR3 DNA follows: TGCGCCAGCAGTAACCTACAGGGAGTCCCCTACAATGAGCAGTTCTTC. Translating gives CASSNLQGVPYNEQFF.

This chain uses TRBV5-4 with TRBJ1-2, with D perhaps matching TRBD1 (6 bases). V dropped 6 bases and J dropped 8 bases, with 17 bases sitting between them. CDR1 and CDR2 from the germline V gene are SGHNT and YYREEE (reference sequence). This CDR3 is 13 amino acids long. CDR3 amino acids: CASNLPRDKGYTF. Written as DNA, the CDR3 is TGTGCCAGCAACCTCCCCCGGGACAAAGGCTACACCTTC. The variable domain in full, completed from reference TRBV5-4 and TRBJ1-2, reads ETGVTQSPTHLIKTRGQQVTLRCSSQSGHNTVSWYQQALGQGPQFIFQYYREEENGRGNFPPRFSGLQFPNYSSELNVNALELDDSALYLCASNLPRDKGYTFGSGTRLTVV.

This sequence joins TRBV27 and TRBJ1-2; D remains unclear. Germline values: CDR1 MNHEY, CDR2 SMNVEV (reference sequence). The CDR3 has 13 amino acids. The ends were cut back, 2 bases at V and 2 bases at J, with 6 bases in the middle. In DNA, the CDR3 is TGTGCCAGCAGTTTAGGCAGGAACTATGGCTACACCTTC. Translation: CASSLGRNYGYTF.

The chain links TRBV6-6 to TRBJ2-3; possible D gene TRBD2, 6 bases. The CDR3 is 16 amino acids. Trimming stripped 6 bases from V and 4 bases from J, with 20 bases between. Germline assignment: CDR1 MNHNY and CDR2 SVGAGI (reference sequence). CDR3 protein: CASRPLSGVMADTQYF. The CDR3 DNA reads TGTGCCAGCAGACCTCTCTCGGGAGTTATGGCAGATACGCAGTATTTT.

CDR3 amino acids: CASSEKTGHQETQYF. The CDR3 nucleotides read TGTGCCAGCAGTGAAAAGACGGGGCACCAAGAGACCCAGTACTTC. The V and J genes are TRBV2 and TRBJ2-5; the D call may be TRBD1 or TRBD2 (5 bases each). The CDR3 length is 15 residues. V lost 2 bases to trimming and J lost 0 bases, with 10 bases between them. The germline gives CDR1 SNHLY, CDR2 FYNNEI. The full variable domain, completed using reference TRBV2 and TRBJ2-5, is EPEVTQTPSHQVTQMGQEVILRCVPISNHLYFYWYRQILGQKVEFLVSFYNNEISEKSEIFDDQFSVERPDGSNFTLKIRSTKLEDSAMYFCASSEKTGHQETQYFGPGTRLLVL.

The CDR3 DNA reads TGTGCCAGCAGTGTCCTTAGCGGGAGTCGGACAGATACGCAGTATTTT. Translated, it gives CASSVLSGSRTDTQYF. The rearrangement joins TRBV6-4 to TRBJ2-3; TRBD2 agrees at 9 bases. V gave up 4 bases and J gave up 3 bases; unmatched junction bases: 8. CDR1 is MRHNA, CDR2 SNTAGT, per germline. The CDR3 length is 16 residues.

The chain is built from TRBV5-6 and TRBJ2-2, with D unclear. This CDR3 comprises 11 residues. The V end lost 4 bases, the J end lost 5 bases, and 3 bases lay between the germline ends. Germline-derived CDR1 and CDR2 are SGHDT and YYEEEE. The CDR3: CASSRTGELFF. DNA of the CDR3: TGTGCCAGCAGCCGAACCGGGGAGCTGTTTTTT.

The CDR3 region is CASSSFGLPNTGELFF. CDR3 DNA: TGTGCCAGCAGTTCTTTCGGACTCCCGAACACCGGGGAGCTGTTTTTT. The V gene is TRBV6-5, the J gene TRBJ2-2; the D gene is possibly TRBD2 (5 bases). The CDR3 contains 16 residues. Germline V CDR1 and CDR2: MNHEY, SVGAGI. V was pared by 4 bases and J by 0 bases, with 12 bases between.

The rearrangement uses TRBV28 and TRBJ1-2; 10 bases are a match to TRBD1. The germline V gene has CDR1 MDHEN and CDR2 SYDVKM. The CDR3 is 15 residues long. The trim removed 5 bases at V and 5 bases at J, leaving 8 bases unmatched. The CDR3: CASSRTGGSVYGYTF. The CDR3 nucleotides are TGTGCCAGCAGTAGGACAGGGGGATCGGTGTATGGCTACACCTTC.

The J gene is TRBJ2-2, the V gene TRBV15, with a weak D call TRBD2 (7 bases). The CDR3 extends over 15 amino acids. Trimming removed 1 base at V and 4 bases at J, with 10 bases between. The V gene's germline CDR1 is LNHNV and CDR2 YYDKDF (reference sequence). The CDR3 here is CATSRGGGFTGELFF. The CDR3 DNA is TGTGCCACCAGCAGAGGCGGGGGCTTCACCGGGGAGCTGTTTTTT.

The chain couples TRBV29-1 to TRBJ1-2; D gene unclear. CDR1 is SQVTM and CDR2 is ANQGSEA in the germline V gene. This CDR3 comprises 9 residues. V was shortened by 6 bases and J by 6 bases, with 5 bases between the two germline ends. CDR3 region: CSVEDGYTF. The CDR3 region has the DNA TGCAGCGTCGAGGATGGCTACACCTTC.

The chain uses TRBV5-8 and TRBJ2-3, with D perhaps matching TRBD2 (5 bases). Germline loops: CDR1 SGHTS, CDR2 YDEGEE. V was shortened by 0 bases and J by 3 bases, with 5 bases between the two germline ends. This CDR3 has 13 amino acids. CDR3 nucleotide sequence: TGTGCCAGCAGCTTGGCGGGGACAGATACGCAGTATTTT. This codes for CASSLAGTDTQYF.

Worth noting for this clone: Within the sample, other DNA sequences also encode this same CDR3. The rearrangement uses TRBV2 and TRBJ1-5, with D unclear. Germline lookup yields CDR1 SNHLY and CDR2 FYNNEI. The CDR3 sequence is 12 residues long. V lost 7 bases and J lost 4, with 8 bases in between. CDR3 in amino acids: CASTLGNQPQHF. The CDR3 DNA sequence: TGTGCCAGCACCCTCGGGAATCAGCCCCAGCATTTT.

This clone was seen once. The chain uses TRBV19 and TRBJ2-1, with TRBD1 as a possible D gene (6 bases). The CDR3 length is 14 residues. The ends were cut back, 4 bases at V and 4 bases at J, with 11 bases in the middle. Germline V CDR1 and CDR2: LNHDA, SQIVND (reference sequence). CDR3 sequence reads: CASSTGTSYNEQFF. The CDR3 DNA reads TGTGCCAGTAGTACAGGGACATCGTACAATGAGCAGTTCTTC.

The chain couples TRBV7-7 to TRBJ2-1; possibly TRBD1 or TRBD2 for D (5 bases each). Germline CDR1 SSHAT, CDR2 FNYEAQ (reference sequence). The CDR3 sequence is 17 residues long. The V end lost 1 base, the J end lost 2 bases, and 15 bases lay between the germline ends. The CDR3 region has the DNA TGTGCCAGCAGCTTAGGCCCGGGACCTCCGACCTACAATGAGCAGTTCTTC. Protein: CASSLGPGPPTYNEQFF.

The chain links TRBV2 to TRBJ2-7; 12 nucleotides align to TRBD2. This CDR3 contains 16 residues. V trimming: 8 bases; J trimming: 2 bases; junction bases outside the gene matches: 10. CDR1 is SNHLY and CDR2 is FYNNEI in the germline V gene. The CDR3 region is CASSGLAGKVAYEQYF. CDR3 nucleotides: TGTGCCAGCTCAGGACTAGCGGGGAAAGTAGCCTACGAGCAGTACTTC.

The chain uses TRBV6-6 and TRBJ2-4; 9 bases are shared with TRBD1. V dropped 6 bases and J dropped 2; count of bases not matched to a gene: 8. Germline CDR1 reads MNHNY; CDR2 reads SVGAGI (reference sequence). The CDR3 sequence is 16 residues long. The CDR3 bases are TGTGCCAGCAGGCACACAGGGGGCGCCTCCAAAAACATTCAGTACTTC. It translates to CASRHTGGASKNIQYF.

The CDR3 protein is CASNPRGEAFF. CDR3 DNA: TGTGCCAGCAATCCTCGGGGAGAAGCTTTCTTT. The rearrangement joins TRBV7-6 to TRBJ1-1; D unresolved. The germline V gene has CDR1 SGHVS and CDR2 FNYEAQ. V was shortened by 7 bases and J by 8 bases, with 11 bases between the two germline ends. The CDR3 runs 11 residues.

CDR3 region: CASSPVKGGSYEQYF. The DNA for the CDR3 is TGCGCCAGCAGCCCCGTCAAGGGAGGCTCCTACGAGCAGTACTTC. The J gene is TRBJ2-7, the V gene TRBV5-1; D may be TRBD2 (6 bases). CDR3 size: 15 residues. Trimming took 4 bases from V and 0 from J, leaving 14 bases between them. Germline V gene sequence: CDR1 SGHRS, CDR2 YFSETQ.

The gene calls are TRBV6-5 and TRBJ1-1; tentative D call: TRBD1 (5 bases). CDR3 size: 13 residues. In germline, CDR1 is MNHEY, CDR2 SVGAGI. Trimming removed 2 bases at V and 6 bases at J, with 10 bases between. The CDR3 DNA reads as TGTGCCAGCAGTTACGGGGACGTCGCTGAAGCTTTCTTT. The encoded protein is CASSYGDVAEAFF.

A few counts support this clone. This chain uses TRBV10-2 with TRBJ1-6; unclear D gene. The CDR3 has 13 residues. The V end was cut by 6 bases, the J end by 7 bases, with 10 bases between. In germline, CDR1 is WSHSY, CDR2 SAAADI. The CDR3 bases are TGCGCCAGCAGGCAAGGTGGGAATTCACCCCTCCACTTT. Translating gives CASRQGGNSPLHF.

The chain recombines TRBV7-9 with TRBJ2-1; TRBD2 aligns across 9 bases. The CDR3 has 15 residues. Germline CDR1 and CDR2: SEHNR and FQNEAQ (reference sequence). The V gene end was trimmed by 6 bases and the J gene end by 8 bases; junction bases not matched to a gene: 11. The CDR3: CASRPVGGRVDEQFF. The CDR3 bases are TGTGCCAGCAGACCCGTGGGCGGGAGGGTGGATGAGCAGTTCTTC. The full variable domain, rest sourced from reference TRBV7-9 and TRBJ2-1, is DTGVSQNPRHKITKRGQNVTFRCDPISEHNRLYWYRQTLGQGPEFLTYFQNEAQLEKSRLLSDRFSAERPKGSFSTLEIQRTEQGDSAMYLCASRPVGGRVDEQFFGPGTRLTVL.

This chain joins TRBV15 and TRBJ1-1; D not resolved. Trimming stripped 1 base from V and 3 bases from J, with 6 bases between. The CDR3 is 13 amino acids. Germline V gene lookup returns CDR1 LNHNV and CDR2 YYDKDF (reference sequence). CDR3 nucleotide sequence: TGTGCCACCAGCAGAGGATGGGACACTGAAGCTTTCTTT. Encoded protein: CATSRGWDTEAFF.

The rearrangement links TRBV4-1 to TRBJ1-1, with D unresolved. CDR3 length: 17 amino acids. CDR1 is MGHRA, CDR2 YSYEKL, per germline. The V gene lost 6 bases and the J gene lost 2 bases, with 22 bases spanning the gap. For the CDR3, the DNA is TGCGCCAGCAGTCCAAATGGAATGAGACACTTAAACACTGAAGCTTTCTTT. Protein sequence: CASSPNGMRHLNTEAFF.